These 8 T cell receptor beta chains share one sample of origin, sequenced in a study of blood T cells in healthy people across ages. Through a sample-barcoded 5' primer and a J-beta primer mix, a second PCR was run for roughly 7 to 12 cycles. Via MiXCR, TCRdb re-called the 5' RACE reads, giving one row per CDR3 protein. Among 1.5 million to 2 million distinct CDR3 sequences, 40% to 55% were seen once, and the ten largest hold over 2%. Material: blood. Source of these receptors: a woman in her thirties or forties in good health.

Many counts were recorded for this clonotype. The chain uses TRBV7-2 and TRBJ2-6; D ambiguous. The CDR3 runs 17 residues. Germline lookup yields CDR1 SGHTA and CDR2 FQGNSA. Trimming pared 5 bases from V and 0 bases from J, leaving 14 bases between. The CDR3 nucleotides read TGTGCCAGCAGCCCAGGCCACCTCAGCTCTGGGGCCAACGTCCTGACTTTC. This translates into CASSPGHLSSGANVLTF.

The chain recombines TRBV7-9 with TRBJ2-1; tentatively, D is TRBD1 (6 bases). The J call is doubtful: the DNA matches TRBJ2-7 better. Germline CDR1 SEHNR, CDR2 FQNEAQ (reference sequence). The CDR3 runs to 13 residues. CDR3 protein: CASSTYRADEQYF. In DNA, the CDR3 is TGTGCCAGCAGCACTTACAGGGCCGACGAGCAGTACTTC.

This clonotype was seen once. V gene TRBV9 combines with J gene TRBJ2-1, with TRBD2 identical over 10 bases. Looked up from germline, CDR1 is SGDLS and CDR2 is YYNGEE. V lost 6 bases and J lost 7; bases outside the gene matches: 13. The CDR3 totals 16 residues. Written as DNA, the CDR3 is TGTGCCAGCAACACGCGAGCGGGGGGGCCCGGGAATGAGCAGTTCTTC. Amino acid sequence: CASNTRAGGPGNEQFF.

The V and J genes are TRBV20-1 and TRBJ2-7; TRBD1 aligns across 8 bases. Germline V CDR1 and CDR2: DFQATT, SNEGSKA (reference sequence). CDR3 size: 15 residues. V dropped 5 bases and J dropped 7; count of bases not matched to a gene: 16. The CDR3 coding sequence is TGCAGTGCTCCCTCCGGGACAGGAAGGTTCGATGAGCAGTACTTC. This codes for CSAPSGTGRFDEQYF.

CDR3 loop: CASRTGKFYNEQFF. Here the CDR3 DNA reads TGCGCCAGCAGGACAGGGAAATTTTACAATGAGCAGTTCTTC. V gene TRBV10-2 combines with J gene TRBJ2-1, with 7 bases that match TRBD1. CDR1 and CDR2 (germline): WSHSY, SAAADI. V trimming: 6 bases; J trimming: 4 bases; junction bases outside the gene matches: 6. This CDR3 spans 14 amino acids.

The chain has TRBV29-1 and TRBJ1-1; D unclear. Trimming took off 0 bases at V and 2 bases at J, with 7 bases between the two ends. Germline-derived CDR1 and CDR2 are SQVTM and ANQGSEA. CDR3 size: 13 residues. CDR3 nucleotide sequence: TGCAGCGTTGAAGAGCAGGTCAACACTGAAGCTTTCTTT. This encodes CSVEEQVNTEAFF.

This clonotype was detected a few times. V and J are TRBV4-3 and TRBJ1-6, with TRBD1 identical over 7 bases. CDR1 and CDR2 from the germline V gene are LGHNA and YSLEER. The CDR3 consists of 17 residues. After removal of 4 bases from V and 10 bases from J, the junction contained 16 bases not matched to a gene. The DNA for the CDR3 is TGCGCCAGCAGCCTACGACCCGGGACAGAAGTTGGATCACCCCTCCACTTT. Protein: CASSLRPGTEVGSPLHF.

This clonotype occurred a few times. The CDR3 loop reads CASSDTRGETQYF. For the CDR3, the DNA is TGTGCCAGCAGTGATACGAGGGGAGAGACCCAGTACTTC. V is TRBV6-1 and J is TRBJ2-5; D may be TRBD1 or TRBD2 (5 bases each). The length of the CDR3 is 13 residues. The V gene lost 3 bases and the J gene lost 4 bases, with 9 bases spanning the gap. Germline loops: CDR1 MNHNS, CDR2 SASEGT.